The 15 T cell receptor beta chains presented below share a single source sample, sequenced in a study of PD-L1 blockade in urothelial cancer. Profiled with immunoSEQ multiplex PCR; TCRdb holds only in-frame clones, not every one. The table shows about 76,000 clones, with 80% to 85% occurring only once. Sample: PBMCs, taken around atezolizumab (anti-PD-L1) treatment. The receptor source for this set is a man in his 70s with urothelial cancer.

V gene TRBV6-1 combines with J gene TRBJ1-1, with 7 bases matching TRBD1. This CDR3 has 14 residues. Germline V gives CDR1 MNHNS, CDR2 SASEGT. The ends lost 2 bases at V and 2 bases at J; junction bases unmatched: 2. CDR3 coding DNA: TGTGCCAGCAGTGAATACAGGGGAAACACTGAAGCTTTCTTT. It translates to CASSEYRGNTEAFF.

This clone was picked up one time. This chain connects TRBV7-9 to TRBJ2-3, with D maybe TRBD2 (6 bases). Germline V lookup: CDR1 SEHNR, CDR2 FQNEAQ (reference sequence). With 5 bases removed from V and 2 bases from J, the gap between germline ends came to 23 bases. The CDR3 has 18 residues. The CDR3, as DNA: TGTGCCAGCAGCGCTTCACTCCGACTGGCGGGGCCCACAGATACGCAGTATTTT. This gives the protein CASSASLRLAGPTDTQYF.

V gene TRBV6-6 combines with J gene TRBJ1-5, with D unclear. Trimming removed 7 bases at V and 5 bases at J, with 9 bases between. Germline CDR1 MNHNY, CDR2 SVGAGI (reference sequence). The CDR3 loop spans 12 amino acids. CDR3 DNA: TGTGCCAGCAATCGGAGGGATCAGCCCCAGCATTTT. Translated: CASNRRDQPQHF.

This clone has a handful of counts. J is TRBJ2-5 and V is TRBV5-6; D is perhaps TRBD2 (5 bases). The length of the CDR3 is 14 residues. From germline, CDR1 is SGHDT and CDR2 YYEEEE. V lost 3 bases, J lost 6 bases, and 15 bases lay in between. Here the CDR3 reads CASSSRDKRQTQYF. CDR3 DNA sequence: TGTGCCAGCAGCTCCCGGGATAAGAGGCAGACCCAGTACTTC.

The rearrangement joins TRBV5-4 to TRBJ2-3, with no clear D. With 0 bases removed from V and 6 bases from J, the gap between germline ends came to 8 bases. Looked up from germline, CDR1 is SGHNT and CDR2 is YYREEE (reference sequence). The CDR3 runs to 13 residues. The CDR3 nucleotides read TGTGCCAGCAGCTTGGGATTCGGGGATACGCAGTATTTT. It yields the protein CASSLGFGDTQYF.

The V and J genes are TRBV16 and TRBJ1-5; tentative D call: TRBD1 (6 bases). The CDR3 is made up of 16 amino acids. V lost 1 base and J lost 5, with 15 bases in between. Germline values: CDR1 KGHSY, CDR2 FQNENV. The DNA for the CDR3 is TGTGCCAGCAGCCAATGGGGGAACAGGGCTGATCAGCCCCAGCATTTT. Protein sequence: CASSQWGNRADQPQHF. Based on the CDR3 plus reference TRBV16 and TRBJ1-5, the full variable domain is GEEVAQTPKHLVRGEGQKAKLYCAPIKGHSYVFWYQQVLKNEFKFLISFQNENVFDETGMPKERFSAKCLPNSPCSLEIQATKLEDSAVYFCASSQWGNRADQPQHFGDGTRLSIL.

The chain combines TRBV2 with TRBJ1-5, with 10 bases fitting TRBD1. The junction had 4 bases not matched to a gene; V was cut back by 7 bases and J by 7 bases. The CDR3 length is 13 residues. Looked up from germline, CDR1 is SNHLY and CDR2 is FYNNEI. The CDR3 region has the DNA TGTGCCAGCACCCGGGACAGGGGACAGCCCCAGCATTTT. This encodes CASTRDRGQPQHF.

The chain couples TRBV13 to TRBJ2-1; 9 nucleotides align to TRBD2. The CDR3 sequence is 16 residues long. V trimming: 6 bases; J trimming: 0 bases; junction bases outside the gene matches: 6. Per the germline V gene, CDR1 is PRHDT and CDR2 is FYEKMQ (reference sequence). In nucleotides, the CDR3 is TGTGCCAGCAGTTCCGCTAGCGGGAACTCCTACAATGAGCAGTTCTTC. Residues: CASSSASGNSYNEQFF.

This clone was seen just once. This rearrangement joins TRBV7-8 to TRBJ2-2, with D unresolved. There are 12 residues in the CDR3. V lost 5 bases, J lost 4 bases, and 5 bases lay in between. Germline lookup yields CDR1 SGHVS and CDR2 FQNEAQ. The chain's CDR3 is CASSPSTGELFF. The CDR3 region has the DNA TGTGCCAGCAGCCCTAGCACCGGGGAGCTGTTTTTT.

This rearrangement joins TRBV28 to TRBJ1-2, with 9 bases identical to TRBD1. CDR1 MDHEN and CDR2 SYDVKM come from the germline V gene. This CDR3 region has 14 residues. J was trimmed by 8 bases and V by 2 bases; bases with no gene match: 6. The CDR3 is CASSLMGQGRGYTF. In DNA, the CDR3 is TGTGCCAGCAGTTTAATGGGACAGGGAAGGGGCTACACCTTC.

CDR3 sequence reads: CATHSGYGYTF. The CDR3 DNA reads as TGCGCCACTCACTCAGGGTATGGCTACACCTTC. V is TRBV10-1 and J is TRBJ1-2; possible D gene TRBD1, 5 bases. The CDR3 contains 11 residues. Trimming shortened V by 10 bases and J by 5 bases, and 11 bases separated the two germline ends. Germline V gives CDR1 WNHNN, CDR2 SYGVQD (reference sequence).

The rearrangement uses TRBV7-2 and TRBJ2-7; D may be TRBD1 (5 bases). V lost 7 bases and J 0 bases, leaving 16 bases between the germline ends. Germline CDR1 and CDR2: SGHTA and FQGNSA. The CDR3 runs 15 residues. The CDR3: CASTFSGISSYEQYF. CDR3 bases: TGTGCCAGCACCTTCTCAGGGATCAGCTCCTACGAGCAGTACTTC.

This sequence joins TRBV6-6 and TRBJ2-7; a possible D gene is TRBD2 (5 bases). Germline V gene data show CDR1 as MNHNY and CDR2 as SVGAGI (reference sequence). The CDR3 sequence is 15 residues long. V was pared by 3 bases and J by 0 bases, with 12 bases between. CDR3 DNA sequence: TGTGCCAGCAGTTATTTACTAGGTTCCTCCTACGAGCAGTACTTC. Its protein is CASSYLLGSSYEQYF.

This chain joins TRBV28 and TRBJ1-2, with D possibly being TRBD1 (6 bases). Germline-derived CDR1 and CDR2 are MDHEN and SYDVKM. V lost 4 bases, J lost 4 bases, and 19 bases lay in between. The CDR3 totals 16 residues. This chain's CDR3 is CASSSPGPTGVYGYTF. The CDR3 coding sequence is TGTGCCAGCAGTTCCCCGGGTCCGACAGGCGTCTATGGCTACACCTTC.

The chain carries TRBV28 and TRBJ1-3; D not certain. V lost 4 bases and J lost 0, with 10 bases in between. CDR3 length: 15 residues. Germline V lookup: CDR1 MDHEN, CDR2 SYDVKM. The CDR3 spells CASSSEIPSGNTIYF. CDR3 coding DNA: TGTGCCAGCAGTTCGGAGATACCCTCTGGAAACACCATATATTTT.